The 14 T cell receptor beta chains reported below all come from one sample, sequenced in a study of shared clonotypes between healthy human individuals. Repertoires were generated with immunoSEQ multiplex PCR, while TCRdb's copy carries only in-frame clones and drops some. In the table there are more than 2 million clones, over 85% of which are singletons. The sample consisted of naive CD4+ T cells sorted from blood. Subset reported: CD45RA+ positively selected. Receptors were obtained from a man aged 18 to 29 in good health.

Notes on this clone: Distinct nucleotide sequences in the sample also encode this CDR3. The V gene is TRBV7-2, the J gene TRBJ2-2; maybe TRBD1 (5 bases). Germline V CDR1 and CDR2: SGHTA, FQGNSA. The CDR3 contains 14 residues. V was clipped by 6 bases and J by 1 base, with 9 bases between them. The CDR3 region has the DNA TGTGCCAGCAGGAGAGACAGGAACACCGGGGAGCTGTTTTTT. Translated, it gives CASRRDRNTGELFF.

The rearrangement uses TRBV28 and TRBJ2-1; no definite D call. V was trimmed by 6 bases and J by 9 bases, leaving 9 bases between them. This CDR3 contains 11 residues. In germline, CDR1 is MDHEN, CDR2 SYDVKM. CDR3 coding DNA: TGTGCCAGCAGCCTCGCAGCTGAGCAGTTCTTC. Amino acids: CASSLAAEQFF.

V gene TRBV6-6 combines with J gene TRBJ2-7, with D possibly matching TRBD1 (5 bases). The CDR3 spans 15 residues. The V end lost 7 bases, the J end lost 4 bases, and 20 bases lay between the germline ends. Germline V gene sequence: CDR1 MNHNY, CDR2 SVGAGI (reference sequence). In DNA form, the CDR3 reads TGTGCCAGCACCATCGCCGGCAGGGATGATTACGAGCAGTACTTC. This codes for CASTIAGRDDYEQYF.

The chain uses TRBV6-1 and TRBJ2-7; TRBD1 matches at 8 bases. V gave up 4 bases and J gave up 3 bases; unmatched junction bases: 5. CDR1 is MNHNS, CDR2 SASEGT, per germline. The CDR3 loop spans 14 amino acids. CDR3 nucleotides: TGTGCCAGCAGTGGGACAGGGAAGGGCTACGAGCAGTACTTC. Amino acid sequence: CASSGTGKGYEQYF.

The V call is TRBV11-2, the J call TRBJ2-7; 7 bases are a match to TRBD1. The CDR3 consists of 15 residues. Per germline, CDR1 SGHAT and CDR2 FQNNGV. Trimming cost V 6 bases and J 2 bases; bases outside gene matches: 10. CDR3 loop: CASRLPGTAAYEQYF. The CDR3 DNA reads TGTGCCAGCAGGCTACCCGGGACAGCCGCCTACGAGCAGTACTTC. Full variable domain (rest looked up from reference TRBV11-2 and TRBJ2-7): EAGVAQSPRYKIIEKRQSVAFWCNPISGHATLYWYQQILGQGPKLLIQFQNNGVVDDSQLPKDRFSAERLKGVDSTLKIQPAKLEDSAVYLCASRLPGTAAYEQYFGPGTRLTVT.

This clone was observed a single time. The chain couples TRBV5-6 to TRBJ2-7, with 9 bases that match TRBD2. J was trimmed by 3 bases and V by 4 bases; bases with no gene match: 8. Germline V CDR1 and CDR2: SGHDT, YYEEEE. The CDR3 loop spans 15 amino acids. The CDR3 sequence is CASSIFSGRGYEQYF. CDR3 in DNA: TGTGCCAGCAGCATCTTTAGCGGGAGAGGCTACGAGCAGTACTTC. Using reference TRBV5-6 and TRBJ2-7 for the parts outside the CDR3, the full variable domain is DAGVTQSPTHLIKTRGQQVTLRCSPKSGHDTVSWYQQALGQGPQFIFQYYEEEERQRGNFPDRFSGHQFPNYSSELNVNALLLGDSALYLCASSIFSGRGYEQYFGPGTRLTVT.

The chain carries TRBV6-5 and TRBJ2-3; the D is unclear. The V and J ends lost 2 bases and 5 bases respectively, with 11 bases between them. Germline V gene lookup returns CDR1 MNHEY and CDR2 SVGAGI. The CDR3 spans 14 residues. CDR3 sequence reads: CASSYSLSRDTQYF. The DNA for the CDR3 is TGTGCCAGCAGTTACAGTCTCAGCCGAGATACGCAGTATTTT.

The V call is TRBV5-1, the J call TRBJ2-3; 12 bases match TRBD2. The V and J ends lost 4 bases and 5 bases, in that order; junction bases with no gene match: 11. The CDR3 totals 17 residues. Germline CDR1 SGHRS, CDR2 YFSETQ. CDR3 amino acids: CASSTRKTSGGVDTQYF. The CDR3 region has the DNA TGCGCCAGCAGCACCCGAAAGACTAGCGGGGGTGTAGATACGCAGTATTTT.

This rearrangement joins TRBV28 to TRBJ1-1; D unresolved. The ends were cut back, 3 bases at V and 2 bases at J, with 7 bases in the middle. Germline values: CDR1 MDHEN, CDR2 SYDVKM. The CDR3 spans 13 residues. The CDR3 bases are TGTGCCAGCAGTTTCTGGATCAACACTGAAGCTTTCTTT. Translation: CASSFWINTEAFF.

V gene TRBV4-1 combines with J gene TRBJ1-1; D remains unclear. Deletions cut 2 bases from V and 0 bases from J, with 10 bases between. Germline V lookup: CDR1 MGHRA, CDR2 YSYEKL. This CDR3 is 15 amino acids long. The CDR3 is CASSQNRAMNTEAFF. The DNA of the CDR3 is TGCGCCAGCAGCCAAAATAGGGCAATGAACACTGAAGCTTTCTTT.

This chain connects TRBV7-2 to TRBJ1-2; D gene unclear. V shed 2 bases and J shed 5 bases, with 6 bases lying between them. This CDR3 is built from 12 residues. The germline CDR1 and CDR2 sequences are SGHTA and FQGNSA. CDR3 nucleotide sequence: TGTGCCAGCAGCTTAACAAGTTATGGCTACACCTTC. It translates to CASSLTSYGYTF.

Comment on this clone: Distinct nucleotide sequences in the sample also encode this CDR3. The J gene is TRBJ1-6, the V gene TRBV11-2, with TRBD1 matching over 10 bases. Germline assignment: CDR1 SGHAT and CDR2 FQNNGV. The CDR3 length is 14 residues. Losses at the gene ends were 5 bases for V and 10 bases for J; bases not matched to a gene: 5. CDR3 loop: CASSLGTGVSPLHF. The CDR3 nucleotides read TGTGCCAGCAGCCTTGGGACAGGGGTGTCACCCCTCCACTTT.

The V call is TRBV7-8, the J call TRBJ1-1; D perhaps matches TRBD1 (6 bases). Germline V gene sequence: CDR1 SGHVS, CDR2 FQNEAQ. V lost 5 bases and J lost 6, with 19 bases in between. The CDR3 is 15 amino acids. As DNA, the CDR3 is TGTGCCAGCAGCCCCTGGGGCAGGGGATCGTCTGAAGCTTTCTTT. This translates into CASSPWGRGSSEAFF.

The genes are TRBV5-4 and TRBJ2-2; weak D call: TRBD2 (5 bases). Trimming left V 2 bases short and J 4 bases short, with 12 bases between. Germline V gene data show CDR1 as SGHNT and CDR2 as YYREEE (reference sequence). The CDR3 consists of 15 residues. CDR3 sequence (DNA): TGTGCCAGCAGCTTATTTTACGGGATCACCGGGGAGCTGTTTTTT. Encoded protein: CASSLFYGITGELFF.